The 29 T cell receptor beta chains below come from one sample, sequenced in a study of CD8 T cells in ankylosing spondylitis. Study results and limitations: There was a TCR beta motif, made of several highly homologous variants, that appeared characteristic of ankylosing spondylitis blood.

The antigens for these receptors are not known. TCRdb reanalysed the 5' RACE reads using MiXCR and keeps one entry per CDR3 protein. The sample carries some 700,000 distinct CDR3 sequences, 15% to 20% recorded once. Sample: blood, either unsorted or a sorted T cell fraction (not recorded which). These receptors all stem from a male donor with ankylosing spondylitis.

This clonotype was recorded a few times. The chain uses TRBV7-2 and TRBJ2-4; no clear D gene. Germline CDR1 reads SGHTA; CDR2 reads FQGNSA. V lost 1 base and J lost 8, with 15 bases in between. The CDR3 totals 15 residues. The CDR3 loop is CASSLEAVGRDIQYF. For the CDR3, the DNA is TGTGCCAGCAGCTTAGAGGCCGTAGGAAGGGACATTCAGTACTTC.

This clonotype was seen only a few times. The chain couples TRBV12-5 to TRBJ2-7, with a tentative D call TRBD1 (5 bases). This CDR3 is 13 amino acids long. V was pared by 3 bases and J by 6 bases, with 12 bases between. The germline gives CDR1 LGHNT, CDR2 FRNRAP. The CDR3 protein is CASGFDSTSEQYF. CDR3 DNA: TGTGCTAGTGGTTTTGACAGTACGAGCGAGCAGTACTTC.

This clonotype has a handful of counts. The chain couples TRBV27 to TRBJ2-4; perhaps D is TRBD1 or TRBD2 (5 bases each). V lost 4 bases, J lost 4 bases, and 14 bases lay in between. Germline V lookup: CDR1 MNHEY, CDR2 SMNVEV (reference sequence). This CDR3 is built from 15 residues. The CDR3 region is CASSSVGDRKNIQYF. The CDR3 DNA reads as TGTGCCAGCAGTTCAGTAGGGGACCGGAAAAACATTCAGTACTTC.

This clonotype was detected many times. The J gene is TRBJ2-1, the V gene TRBV10-3; D is possibly TRBD1 or TRBD2 (5 bases each). The CDR3 covers 13 residues. The V gene's germline CDR1 is ENHRY and CDR2 SYGVKD. Trimming left V 5 bases short and J 9 bases short, with 14 bases between. CDR3 bases: TGTGCCATCAGTAAGGAACCAGGGACTGAGCAGTTCTTC. Amino acids: CAISKEPGTEQFF.

This chain uses TRBV7-9 with TRBJ1-6; D is unclear. CDR3 size: 15 residues. Per the germline V gene, CDR1 is SEHNR and CDR2 is FQNEAQ (reference sequence). Trimming took off 1 base at V and 8 bases at J, with 12 bases between the two ends. The CDR3 is CASSLGDSAYSPLHF. Written as DNA, the CDR3 is TGTGCCAGCAGCTTAGGGGATTCCGCCTATTCACCCCTCCACTTT.

This clonotype turned up a few times. The rearrangement joins TRBV12-3 or TRBV12-4 to TRBJ2-7; D possibly corresponds to TRBD2 (5 bases). Trimming pared 4 bases from V and 7 bases from J, leaving 11 bases between. CDR3 length: 12 residues. This CDR3 is CASSSKRVEQYF. The CDR3 region has the DNA TGTGCCAGCAGTTCGAAGAGGGTAGAGCAGTACTTC.

In this sample, this clonotype turned up a few times. This chain connects TRBV6-1 to TRBJ1-2, with a tentative D call TRBD1 (6 bases). Trimming stripped 2 bases from V and 6 bases from J, with 13 bases between. CDR1 is MNHNS and CDR2 is SASEGT in the germline V gene. The CDR3 sequence is 14 residues long. CDR3 nucleotide sequence: TGTGCCAGCAGTGAATCGAGATACAGGGATGGCTACACCTTC. This translates into CASSESRYRDGYTF.

This clonotype was observed a handful of times. This may come from a read error, since a much larger clone is one base off. The chain uses TRBV7-6 and TRBJ2-7; unclear D gene. The germline V gene encodes CDR1 SGHVS and CDR2 FNYEAQ. CDR3 length equals 13 residues. V shed 2 bases and J shed 0 bases, with 5 bases lying between them. The CDR3 protein is CASSLQISYEQYF. The CDR3 DNA sequence: TGTGCCAGCAGCTTACAGATCTCCTACGAGCAGTACTTC.

At least ten counts were recorded for this clonotype. The chain has TRBV24-1 and TRBJ2-1; D is perhaps TRBD1 (6 bases). The CDR3 spans 14 residues. V shed 6 bases and J shed 0 bases, with 8 bases lying between them. The germline CDR1 and CDR2 sequences are KGHDR and SFDVKD. This CDR3 reads CATSRGGSYNEQFF. CDR3 nucleotide sequence: TGTGCCACCAGTCGAGGGGGCTCCTACAATGAGCAGTTCTTC.

This clonotype has ten or more counts. V and J are TRBV15 and TRBJ2-5, with D unclear. V was clipped by 3 bases and J by 1 base, with 6 bases between them. Germline V CDR1 and CDR2: LNHNV, YYDKDF (reference sequence). The CDR3 runs to 13 residues. Here the CDR3 reads CATSSDIQETQYF. The CDR3 DNA sequence: TGTGCCACCAGCAGCGACATCCAAGAGACCCAGTACTTC. The whole variable domain, filled in from reference TRBV15 and TRBJ2-5, reads DAMVIQNPRYQVTQFGKPVTLSCSQTLNHNVMYWYQQKSSQAPKLLFHYYDKDFNNEADTPDNFQSRRPNTSFCFLDIRSPGLGDTAMYLCATSSDIQETQYFGPGTRLLVL.

This chain uses TRBV28 with TRBJ2-1; no clear D gene. Deletions cut 3 bases from V and 12 bases from J, with 9 bases between. The CDR3 is 11 residues long. Germline V CDR1 and CDR2: MDHEN, SYDVKM. The CDR3 DNA sequence: TGTGCCAGCAGTTTTGGCCAAGGGCAGTTCTTC. Protein product: CASSFGQGQFF.

The chain has TRBV20-1 and TRBJ2-1, with D perhaps matching TRBD1 (5 bases). Germline CDR1 is DFQATT and CDR2 is SNEGSKA (reference sequence). Trimming shortened V by 0 bases and J by 5 bases, and 11 bases separated the two germline ends. The CDR3 is 14 amino acids. The CDR3 loop reads CSARDMDKDNEQFF. CDR3 sequence (DNA): TGCAGTGCTAGAGATATGGACAAAGACAATGAGCAGTTCTTC.

V usage is TRBV6-1 and J usage is TRBJ2-1; TRBD2 matches 10 bases. V dropped 2 bases and J dropped 9; count of bases not matched to a gene: 4. This CDR3 contains 14 residues. Germline CDR1 MNHNS, CDR2 SASEGT. CDR3 amino acids: CASSELAGVAEQFF. For the CDR3, the DNA is TGTGCCAGCAGTGAACTAGCGGGAGTCGCTGAGCAGTTCTTC.

The rearrangement joins TRBV7-9 to TRBJ1-3; 7 bases match TRBD1. The CDR3 sequence is 14 residues long. The V gene's germline CDR1 is SEHNR and CDR2 FQNEAQ (reference sequence). V trimming: 4 bases; J trimming: 5 bases; junction bases outside the gene matches: 5. In DNA form, the CDR3 reads TGTGCCAGCAGCTCACAGGGACAGAGAAACACCATATATTTT. Translating it yields CASSSQGQRNTIYF.

This clonotype was counted ten times or more. The genes are TRBV24-1 and TRBJ2-1; 10 bases are a match to TRBD2. From germline, CDR1 is KGHDR and CDR2 SFDVKD. The CDR3 consists of 15 residues. Unmatched junction bases numbered 1, after V lost 5 bases and J lost 1 base. CDR3 region: CATSGAGGSYNEQFF. DNA of the CDR3: TGTGCCACCAGTGGAGCGGGGGGGTCCTACAATGAGCAGTTCTTC.

This chain uses TRBV29-1 with TRBJ2-1; a possible D gene is TRBD1 (6 bases). Trimming pared 7 bases from V and 7 bases from J, leaving 14 bases between. There are 12 residues in the CDR3. Germline CDR1 SQVTM, CDR2 ANQGSEA. CDR3 amino acids: CSAQTGSNEQFF. DNA for the CDR3: TGCAGCGCTCAAACAGGGAGTAATGAGCAGTTCTTC.

This clonotype appeared a few times. The V call is TRBV5-1, the J call TRBJ2-4, with D possibly matching TRBD1 (8 bases). Germline V lookup: CDR1 SGHRS, CDR2 YFSETQ. This CDR3 has 13 amino acids. Trimming left V 4 bases short and J 7 bases short, with 12 bases between. CDR3 loop: CASSTGGGNIQYF. CDR3 in DNA: TGCGCCAGCAGCACAGGGGGGGGGAACATTCAGTACTTC. Together with reference TRBV5-1 and TRBJ2-4, the CDR3 gives the full variable domain: KAGVTQTPRYLIKTRGQQVTLSCSPISGHRSVSWYQQTPGQGLQFLFEYFSETQRNKGNFPGRFSGRQFSNSRSEMNVSTLELGDSALYLCASSTGGGNIQYFGAGTRLSVL.

This clonotype has ten or more counts. V usage is TRBV20-1 and J usage is TRBJ1-1, with D perhaps TRBD1 (6 bases). Germline V gene data show CDR1 as DFQATT and CDR2 as SNEGSKA (reference sequence). The V and J ends lost 4 bases and 4 bases respectively, with 19 bases between them. The CDR3 has 15 residues. CDR3 bases: TGCAGTGCTACCCCATTAGGGGGGACCAGCACTGAAGCTTTCTTT. It yields the protein CSATPLGGTSTEAFF.

The rearrangement links TRBV11-2 to TRBJ2-3; TRBD1 matches 10 bases. CDR3 length equals 17 residues. Germline values: CDR1 SGHAT, CDR2 FQNNGV. V was clipped by 5 bases and J by 0 bases; unmatched bases: 8. The CDR3 DNA sequence: TGTGCCAGCAGCCACCCGAGACAGGGGGCAAGCACAGATACGCAGTATTTT. Translation: CASSHPRQGASTDTQYF.

The chain combines TRBV7-8 with TRBJ2-1; D gene ambiguous. CDR1 is SGHVS and CDR2 is FQNEAQ in the germline V gene. CDR3 size: 15 residues. V was trimmed by 2 bases and J by 7 bases, leaving 15 bases between them. CDR3 DNA sequence: TGTGCCAGCAGCTTAAGGGCAGGCGTAATTAATGAGCAGTTCTTC. Its translation: CASSLRAGVINEQFF.

In the case of this clonotype: A much larger clone differs from this one at a single base, so this may be a read error. The chain links TRBV12-3 or TRBV12-4 to TRBJ2-7, with 14 positions matching TRBD2. The CDR3 covers 18 residues. The CDR3 reads CACSSTSGTSGSPYEQYF. The CDR3 region has the DNA TGTGCCTGCAGTTCAACTTCCGGGACTAGCGGGAGCCCCTACGAGCAGTACTTC.

This clonotype was observed a few times. The chain couples TRBV6-2 or TRBV6-3 to TRBJ2-1, with no clear D. The V gene lost 0 bases and the J gene lost 0 bases, with 6 bases spanning the gap. This CDR3 spans 15 amino acids. In germline, CDR1 is MNHEY, CDR2 SVGEGT. CDR3 region: CASSYSKTSYNEQFF. The CDR3, as DNA: TGTGCCAGCAGTTACTCAAAGACCTCCTACAATGAGCAGTTCTTC.

This clonotype was seen only a few times. V and J are TRBV6-1 and TRBJ1-6; D unresolved. The germline V gene has CDR1 MNHNS and CDR2 SASEGT. Trimming removed 6 bases at V and 3 bases at J, with 15 bases between. The CDR3 is 16 amino acids. The CDR3 DNA reads as TGTGCCAGCAGCCTTAAGGCGGGCAACTATAATTCACCCCTCCACTTT. Translation gives CASSLKAGNYNSPLHF.

This CDR3 reads CSARDLAGPIYGYTF. CDR3 bases: TGCAGTGCTAGGGACTTGGCCGGGCCTATCTATGGCTACACCTTC. The chain combines TRBV20-1 with TRBJ1-2, with D hard to call. The CDR3 runs 15 residues. The V gene lost 3 bases and the J gene lost 4 bases, with 18 bases spanning the gap. Germline V gene sequence: CDR1 DFQATT, CDR2 SNEGSKA (reference sequence).

The chain recombines TRBV4-1 with TRBJ2-3; 7 nucleotides line up with TRBD1. The length of the CDR3 is 15 residues. The germline V gene encodes CDR1 MGHRA and CDR2 YSYEKL. The trim removed 4 bases at V and 2 bases at J, leaving 6 bases unmatched. CDR3 nucleotides: TGCGCCAGCAGCCCGGGTGACAGGGACACAGATACGCAGTATTTT. Amino acid sequence: CASSPGDRDTDTQYF.

The genes are TRBV5-1 and TRBJ2-7; no reliable D call. V gave up 0 bases and J gave up 7 bases, with 8 bases separating them. The germline gives CDR1 SGHRS, CDR2 YFSETQ. This CDR3 spans 12 amino acids. CDR3 DNA: TGCGCCAGCAGCTTGGTTCCGAAGGAGCAGTACTTC. It yields the protein CASSLVPKEQYF.

At least ten counts were recorded for this clonotype. The chain couples TRBV20-1 to TRBJ2-2, with 9 bases that match TRBD1. The germline CDR1 and CDR2 sequences are DFQATT and SNEGSKA (reference sequence). The V gene end was trimmed by 6 bases and the J gene end by 4 bases; junction bases not matched to a gene: 9. This CDR3 spans 15 amino acids. For the CDR3, the DNA is TGCAGTGCACAACAGGGGGCGGGTGTCACCGGGGAGCTGTTTTTT. This encodes CSAQQGAGVTGELFF.

This clonotype was detected a few times. J is TRBJ2-6 and V is TRBV29-1; the D call may be TRBD1 or TRBD2 (5 bases each). There are 15 residues in the CDR3. Trimming removed 6 bases from V and 2 bases from J, with 14 bases in between. Germline CDR1 and CDR2: SQVTM and ANQGSEA. CDR3 DNA sequence: TGCAGCGTGTTCTCCGGGACCGCTGGGGCCAACGTCCTGACTTTC. It yields the protein CSVFSGTAGANVLTF.

This rearrangement joins TRBV5-1 to TRBJ2-3; possible D gene TRBD1, 5 bases. The CDR3 length is 12 residues. The V and J ends lost 6 bases and 6 bases respectively, with 11 bases between them. The germline gives CDR1 SGHRS, CDR2 YFSETQ. CDR3 loop: CASKWGRDTQYF. As DNA, the CDR3 is TGCGCCAGCAAGTGGGGCAGGGATACGCAGTATTTT.